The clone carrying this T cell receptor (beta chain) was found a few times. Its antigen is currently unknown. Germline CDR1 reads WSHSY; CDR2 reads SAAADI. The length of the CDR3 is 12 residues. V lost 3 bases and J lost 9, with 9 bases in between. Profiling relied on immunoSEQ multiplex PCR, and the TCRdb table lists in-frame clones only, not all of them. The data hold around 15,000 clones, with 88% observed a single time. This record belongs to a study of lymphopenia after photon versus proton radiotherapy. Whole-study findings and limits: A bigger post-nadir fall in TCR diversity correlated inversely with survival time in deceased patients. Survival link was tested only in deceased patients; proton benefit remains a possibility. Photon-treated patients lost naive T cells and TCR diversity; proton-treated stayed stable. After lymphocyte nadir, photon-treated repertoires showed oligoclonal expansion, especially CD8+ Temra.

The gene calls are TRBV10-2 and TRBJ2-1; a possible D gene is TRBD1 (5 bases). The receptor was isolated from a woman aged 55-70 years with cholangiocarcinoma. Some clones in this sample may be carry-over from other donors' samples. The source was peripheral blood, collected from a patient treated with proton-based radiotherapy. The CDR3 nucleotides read TGCGCCAGCAGTGAACAGGCGACTGAGCAGTTCTTC. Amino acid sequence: CASSEQATEQFF.